The 2 T cell receptor beta chains in this list originate from one sample, sequenced in a study of blood T cell repertoires in COVID-19. Clones were sequenced by immunoSEQ multiplex PCR, and TCRdb holds only the in-frame ones, with some missing. The data contain 200,000 to 250,000 clones, approximately 80% of them singletons. The specimen sequenced was peripheral blood. These receptors originate from a human donor in a cohort sampled during active COVID-19.

The chain has TRBV27 and TRBJ2-5, with 7 bases matching TRBD2. Losses at the gene ends were 3 bases for V and 5 bases for J; bases not matched to a gene: 9. Germline CDR1 MNHEY, CDR2 SMNVEV (reference sequence). This CDR3 is built from 15 residues. The CDR3 is CASSFLAGVWETQYF. The CDR3 bases are TGTGCCAGCAGTTTTCTGGCGGGAGTATGGGAGACCCAGTACTTC.

This clone was recorded only once. The chain joins TRBV7-2 to TRBJ1-3; D is uncertain. V shed 6 bases and J shed 8 bases, with 23 bases lying between them. The V gene's germline CDR1 is SGHTA and CDR2 FQGNSA. This CDR3 has 16 amino acids. DNA of the CDR3: TGTGCCAGCAGATATAACGAAGACCCGAGGCGAGACACCATATATTTT. Translated: CASRYNEDPRRDTIYF.